The following is a T cell receptor beta chain sequence with its context. Germline CDR1 reads SNHLY; CDR2 reads FYNNEI. V gave up 3 bases and J gave up 3 bases, with 11 bases separating them. The CDR3 has 14 residues. This record comes from a study of shared clonotypes between healthy human individuals. Using around 200 ng DNA, some 30,000 T cell genomes, the sorted-subset replicate PCRs were run. Data came from immunoSEQ multiplex PCR; TCRdb stores just in-frame clones and leaves some out. The sample yields millions of clones, approximately 95% seen once. This receptor was taken from a young man in good health. The rearrangement joins TRBV2 to TRBJ1-2, with a tentative D call TRBD1 (5 bases). The sequencing input was naive CD4+ T cells sorted from blood. The subset was: CD45RA+ positively selected. The CDR3 protein is CASSDRGRDYGYTF. CDR3 in DNA: TGTGCCAGCAGTGACCGGGGCCGCGACTATGGCTACACCTTC.